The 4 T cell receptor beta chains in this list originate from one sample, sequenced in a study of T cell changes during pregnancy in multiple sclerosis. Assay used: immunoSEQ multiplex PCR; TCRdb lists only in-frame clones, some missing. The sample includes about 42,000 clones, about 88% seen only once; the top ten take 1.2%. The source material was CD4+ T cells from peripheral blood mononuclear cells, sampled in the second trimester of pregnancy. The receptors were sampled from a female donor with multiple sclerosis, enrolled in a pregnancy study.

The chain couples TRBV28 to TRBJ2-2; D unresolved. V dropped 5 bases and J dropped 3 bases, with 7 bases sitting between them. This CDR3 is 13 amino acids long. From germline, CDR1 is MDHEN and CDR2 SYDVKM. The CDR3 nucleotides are TGTGCCAGCAGTCCCCTTCACACCGGGGAGCTGTTTTTT. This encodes CASSPLHTGELFF.

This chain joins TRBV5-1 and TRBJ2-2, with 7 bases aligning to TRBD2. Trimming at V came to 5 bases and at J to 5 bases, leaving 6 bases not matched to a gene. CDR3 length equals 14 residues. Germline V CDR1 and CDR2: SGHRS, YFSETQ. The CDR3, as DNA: TGCGCCAGCAGACTCTTGCGGGAGACCGGGGAGCTGTTTTTT. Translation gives CASRLLRETGELFF.

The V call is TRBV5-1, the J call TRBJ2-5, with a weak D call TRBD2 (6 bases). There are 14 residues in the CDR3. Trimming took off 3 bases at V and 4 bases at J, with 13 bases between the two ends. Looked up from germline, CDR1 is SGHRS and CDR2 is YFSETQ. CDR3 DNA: TGCGCCAGCAGCTACCGGGAGACACTAGAGACCCAGTACTTC. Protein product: CASSYRETLETQYF.

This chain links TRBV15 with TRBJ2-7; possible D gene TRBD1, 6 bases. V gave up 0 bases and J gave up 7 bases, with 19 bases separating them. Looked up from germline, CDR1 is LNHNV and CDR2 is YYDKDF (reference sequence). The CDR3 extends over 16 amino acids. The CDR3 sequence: CATSRDPGRATGEQYF. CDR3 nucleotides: TGTGCCACCAGCAGAGATCCGGGACGGGCCACAGGGGAGCAGTACTTC.